Listed below are T cell receptor beta chains from one sample, sequenced in a study of T cell changes during pregnancy in multiple sclerosis. Sequenced by immunoSEQ multiplex PCR; TCRdb stores in-frame clones only, minus some. Among 67,000 or so clones listed, around 92% were seen once. This specimen consisted of CD8+ T cells from peripheral blood mononuclear cells, obtained in the third trimester of pregnancy. The receptors derive from a female donor in good health, enrolled as a control in a pregnancy study. CDR3s include the opening cysteine and the closing phenylalanine or tryptophan. A D gene is named only where the DNA matches it firmly. Expanded clones get a size class; other rows say once, few or many, or leave the size out.

NA	NA	TRBV29-1	13	TRBJ1-2	TGCACTATTCAAACGGACACAAACTATGGCTACACCTTC	CTIQTDTNYGYTF
once	TRBD1	TRBV5-4	17	TRBJ1-2	TGTGCCAGCAGCTTGAGGGAACGGATATCAGGGGGCCTCGTCTACACCTTC	CASSLRERISGGLVYTF
NA	NA	TRBV6-6	12	TRBJ2-7	TGTGCCATCGCGGACAGTTCCTACGAGCAGTACTTC	CAIADSSYEQYF
NA	TRBD1	TRBV6-5	14	TRBJ2-7	TGTGCCAGCAGTGCCCGGGACAGGGGTTACGAGCAGTACTTC	CASSARDRGYEQYF
many	NA	TRBV9	16	TRBJ1-2	TGTGCCAGCAGCGTAGTTGGCACCTCCTTTAACTATGGCTACACCTTC	CASSVVGTSFNYGYTF
once	TRBD2	TRBV9	17	TRBJ2-1	TGTGCCAGCAGCTTACCCCGGGGTAGCGGGGGGTACAATGAGCAGTTCTTC	CASSLPRGSGGYNEQFF
NA	TRBD2	TRBV27	15	TRBJ2-7	TGTGCCACTAACCCGTCTAGCGGGGAGGCCTACGAGCAGTACTTC	CATNPSSGEAYEQYF
NA	NA	TRBV30	13	TRBJ1-1	TGTGCCTGGACATCCGGGATCTCCACTGAAGCTTTCTTT	CAWTSGISTEAFF
once	TRBD2	TRBV27	17	TRBJ2-2	TGTGCCAGCAGTACGCCCGGGACTAGCGGGATCACCGGGGAGCTGTTTTTT	CASSTPGTSGITGELFF
NA	NA	TRBV4-3	14	TRBJ1-1	TGCGCCAGCAGCCAAGCCCGGGGGGGGTTCGAAGCTTTCTTT	CASSQARGGFEAFF
NA	NA	TRBV19	18	TRBJ2-1	TGTGCCAGTAGTACCCCCCCCCTCAGCAGGCCAACCTACAATGAGCAGTTCTTC	CASSTPPLSRPTYNEQFF
few	NA	TRBV5-4	14	TRBJ1-1	TGTGCCAGCTACACAGGTTTCATGAACACTGAAGCTTTCTTT	CASYTGFMNTEAFF
NA	NA	TRBV4-1	14	TRBJ2-7	TGCGCCAGCAGCCACGGGGGAGGCTCCTACGAGCAGTACTTC	CASSHGGGSYEQYF
NA	NA	TRBV27	11	TRBJ2-7	TGTGCCAGCAGTTTAGGAGCCGAGCAGTACTTC	CASSLGAEQYF
NA	NA	TRBV4-1	15	TRBJ2-7	TGCGCCAGCAGCCAAGATCCTGAAAGCCCCTACGAGCAGTACTTC	CASSQDPESPYEQYF
medium-sized	TRBD1	TRBV7-2	15	TRBJ1-2	TGTGCCAGCAGCTCTAGTGACAGGGAGCGTTATGGCTACACCTTC	CASSSSDRERYGYTF
NA	TRBD1	TRBV9	13	TRBJ1-1	TGTGCCAGCAGCGCCGAGGGGGCCACTGAAGCTTTCTTT	CASSAEGATEAFF
NA	NA	TRBV11-3	12	TRBJ2-7	TGTGCCAGCAGCTCAAGACAGAACGAGCAGTACTTC	CASSSRQNEQYF
NA	TRBD2	TRBV27	16	TRBJ2-3	TGTGCCAGCAGTTTAATAACTAGCGGAGGCACAGATACGCAGTATTTT	CASSLITSGGTDTQYF
NA	NA	TRBV7-2	13	TRBJ2-1	TGTGCCAGCAGCTTAGAACTGGGGGGTGAGCAGTTCTTC	CASSLELGGEQFF
NA	TRBD1	TRBV4-3	15	TRBJ1-1	TGCGCCAGCAGCCGGTTGACAGGGGTGAACACTGAAGCTTTCTTT	CASSRLTGVNTEAFF
NA	NA	TRBV7-9	15	TRBJ1-2	TGTGCCAGCAGCTCGGAGGAAACAGGGTTTTGGGGCTACACCTTC	CASSSEETGFWGYTF
few	TRBD2	TRBV4-2	17	TRBJ2-1	TGTGCCAGCAGCCAAGATCCCTTAGCGGGGGGGATCCATGAGCAGTTCTTC	CASSQDPLAGGIHEQFF
NA	NA	TRBV27	15	TRBJ1-1	TGTGCCAGCAGTTTATCACAGGACATGAACACTGAAGCTTTCTTT	CASSLSQDMNTEAFF
NA	TRBD1	TRBV19	13	TRBJ2-7	TGTGCCACGTCGACAGGGCCCTCCTACGAGCAGTACTTC	CATSTGPSYEQYF
NA	TRBD2	TRBV4-3	17	TRBJ2-4	TGCGCCAGCAGCCAGGGGACTAGCGGGGGCCCCTCCTACATTCAGTACTTC	CASSQGTSGGPSYIQYF
NA	NA	TRBV29-1	15	TRBJ1-6	TGCAGCGTTGTGGAGGGAAACTCCTATAATTCACCCCTCCACTTT	CSVVEGNSYNSPLHF
NA	NA	TRBV27	16	TRBJ2-2	TGTGCCAGCAGTTTGGGCGGGCCAACGAACACCGGGGAGCTGTTTTTT	CASSLGGPTNTGELFF
NA	NA	TRBV29-1	12	TRBJ2-5	TGCAGCGTTGAGGGTGGGGGGGAGACCCAGTACTTC	CSVEGGGETQYF
NA	NA	TRBV27	17	TRBJ2-1	TGTGCCAGCAGTCCCCATCATGCGGGAAGCTCCTACAATGAGCAGTTCTTC	CASSPHHAGSSYNEQFF
few	NA	TRBV2	15	TRBJ1-5	TGTGCCAGCAGTGGCGCTACTGCGGGCAATCAGCCCCAGCATTTT	CASSGATAGNQPQHF
NA	TRBD1	TRBV6-5	15	TRBJ2-7	TGTGCCAGCAGTCGATCGGACAGGGCGGGGAACGAGCAGTACTTC	CASSRSDRAGNEQYF
NA	NA	TRBV19	12	TRBJ1-2	TGTGCCAGTAGGGGCGTGGCTGATGGCTACACCTTC	CASRGVADGYTF
NA	NA	TRBV14	14	TRBJ2-2	TGTGCCAGCAGCCCGGTCCACGGGGCCGGGGAGCTGTTTTTT	CASSPVHGAGELFF
NA	NA	TRBV7-2	12	TRBJ1-2	TGTGCCAGCAGCTTAGAGTCCCGGTTGAACACCTTC	CASSLESRLNTF
NA	TRBD2	TRBV9	16	TRBJ2-1	TGTGCCAGCAGCCATGGCGGGGGGGCCCAGGGCAATGAGCAGTTCTTC	CASSHGGGAQGNEQFF
NA	TRBD1	TRBV5-4	15	TRBJ2-1	TGTGCCAGCAGCTTTGCAGGGGGCTTTGTGGATGAGCAGTTCTTC	CASSFAGGFVDEQFF
NA	NA	TRBV19	12	TRBJ1-5	TGTGCCAGTACTGAAGGGGGGGAGCCCCAGCATTTT	CASTEGGEPQHF
NA	TRBD2	TRBV4-1	18	TRBJ2-1	TGCGCCAGCAGCCGATTCCCCCCGGGGACTAGCGGGAACAATGAGCAGTTCTTC	CASSRFPPGTSGNNEQFF
NA	NA	TRBV6-5	14	TRBJ1-4	TGTGCCAGCAGCCCCCGTATGCGGAATGAAAAACTGTTTTTT	CASSPRMRNEKLFF
NA	TRBD1	TRBV4-3	15	TRBJ1-6	TGCGCCAGCAGCCCAGGGACAGGCGTGAATTCACCCCTCCACTTT	CASSPGTGVNSPLHF
NA	TRBD2	TRBV4-3	20	TRBJ2-3	TGCGCCAGCAGCCAAGACCCCACTAGCGGGGGACCTTATAGCACAGATACGCAGTATTTT	CASSQDPTSGGPYSTDTQYF
NA	TRBD1	TRBV10-3	17	TRBJ2-7	TGTGCCATCAGTGCCCGCAAACCGGGACAGGGGTCCTACGAGCAGTACTTC	CAISARKPGQGSYEQYF
once	NA	TRBV4-1	14	TRBJ1-2	TGCGCCAGCAGCCAAGGGGGCGCCGCCAATGGCTACACCTTC	CASSQGGAANGYTF
NA	NA	TRBV9	15	TRBJ2-1	TGTGCCAGCAGCCCCCTCGAGCGGTCCTACAATGAGCAGTTCTTC	CASSPLERSYNEQFF
NA	TRBD1	TRBV7-8	16	TRBJ1-1	TGTGCCAGCAGCTCCGGGACAGGGAAGAGGCTCCCTGAAGCTTTCTTT	CASSSGTGKRLPEAFF
NA	TRBD1	TRBV5-5	14	TRBJ1-1	TGTGCCAGCAGCACCGGACAGGGAGACACTGAAGCTTTCTTT	CASSTGQGDTEAFF
NA	TRBD1	TRBV4-3	15	TRBJ1-2	TGCGCCAGTCGCGCCGGGACAGGGTCTAACTATGGCTACACCTTC	CASRAGTGSNYGYTF
NA	NA	TRBV4-1	15	TRBJ1-5	TGCGCCAGCAGCCTACGACAATCTAGCAATCAGCCCCAGCATTTT	CASSLRQSSNQPQHF
large	TRBD2	TRBV9	15	TRBJ2-1	TGTGCCAGCAGCGGGATCGGGGGGAACAACAATGAGCAGTTCTTC	CASSGIGGNNNEQFF
NA	NA	TRBV20-1	11	TRBJ1-2	TGCAGTGCTCCGGACGGGGATGGCTACACCTTC	CSAPDGDGYTF
NA	NA	TRBV12-5	15	TRBJ2-3	TGTGCTAGTGGTCTGGGGGTAGGAGGCACAGATACGCAGTATTTT	CASGLGVGGTDTQYF
NA	NA	TRBV30	16	TRBJ2-6	TGTGCCTGGAGTGTACCACTGCTCTCTGGGGCCAACGTCCTGACTTTC	CAWSVPLLSGANVLTF
NA	TRBD1	TRBV4-2	16	TRBJ1-5	TGTGCCAGCAGCCAAGCGGGACAGGGGGCTAATCAGCCCCAGCATTTT	CASSQAGQGANQPQHF
NA	NA	TRBV6-5	15	TRBJ1-4	TGTGCCAGCAGCTCTAAAACAGGGCCAGGGGAAAAACTGTTTTTT	CASSSKTGPGEKLFF
NA	NA	TRBV29-1	12	TRBJ2-7	TGCAGCGTTCCCCACGGCTCCTACGAGCAGTACTTC	CSVPHGSYEQYF
NA	NA	TRBV7-9	14	TRBJ1-2	TGTGCCAGCACCCCGGGGGGCAGACTCTATGGCTACACCTTC	CASTPGGRLYGYTF
NA	TRBD1	TRBV7-9	17	TRBJ2-5	TGTGCCAGCAGCCCTCGGAGCAGCGCAGGGGGCGGAGAGACCCAGTACTTC	CASSPRSSAGGGETQYF
NA	TRBD1	TRBV2	15	TRBJ2-5	TGTGCCTCTCAGGGTGAGAGGGGGCGACAAGAGACCCAGTACTTC	CASQGERGRQETQYF
NA	TRBD1	TRBV5-4	14	TRBJ1-2	TGTGCCAGCAGTTCGGACAGGGGCCCCTATGGCTACACCTTC	CASSSDRGPYGYTF